This T cell receptor beta chain comes out of a study of identical twins. Study outcomes and limitations: Whereas memory repertoires showed no such difference, abundant cord blood beta clonotypes carried fewer insertions. Modelling approaches yielded underestimates of out-of-frame TCR alpha sharing between monozygotic twins.

Trimming removed 3 bases from V and 5 bases from J; junction bases left unmatched: 4. Germline assignment: CDR1 SEHNR and CDR2 FQNEAQ (reference sequence). The CDR3 is 14 residues long. About this clonotype: Its specificity is not known.

From the 5' RACE reads, TCRdb called clonotypes with MiXCR, one entry per CDR3 protein. The sample consists of some 660,000 distinct CDR3 sequences, 8% to 9% of them appearing once. These sequences were also reported in another study, on yellow fever vaccine responses in identical twins.

This receptor was taken from a woman between 18 and 30 years old in good health. This sequence joins TRBV7-9 and TRBJ2-7; 10 bases match TRBD1. The sample was PBMCs. CDR3 sequence (DNA): TGTGCCAGCAGCTTTGGACAGGGGGACCACGAGCAGTACTTC. Protein: CASSFGQGDHEQYF.